This T cell receptor (beta chain) is from a study of blood T cell repertoires in COVID-19. The protocol was immunoSEQ multiplex PCR, while the TCRdb copy is restricted to in-frame clones and leaves out a portion. Of fewer than 350,000 clones listed, around four fifths are singletons. The V gene's germline CDR1 is SGHRS and CDR2 YFSETQ. The CDR3 loop spans 16 amino acids. V lost 4 bases, J lost 1 base, and 16 bases lay in between. This receptor was identified in a woman aged 45-59 years with active or convalescent COVID-19. Source material: peripheral blood. The chain has TRBV5-1 and TRBJ2-3; a weak D match, TRBD2 (7 bases). The CDR3 nucleotides read TGCGCCAGCAGCAGGGGGGGCGGCACTGGCACAGATACGCAGTATTTT. It encodes CASSRGGGTGTDTQYF.